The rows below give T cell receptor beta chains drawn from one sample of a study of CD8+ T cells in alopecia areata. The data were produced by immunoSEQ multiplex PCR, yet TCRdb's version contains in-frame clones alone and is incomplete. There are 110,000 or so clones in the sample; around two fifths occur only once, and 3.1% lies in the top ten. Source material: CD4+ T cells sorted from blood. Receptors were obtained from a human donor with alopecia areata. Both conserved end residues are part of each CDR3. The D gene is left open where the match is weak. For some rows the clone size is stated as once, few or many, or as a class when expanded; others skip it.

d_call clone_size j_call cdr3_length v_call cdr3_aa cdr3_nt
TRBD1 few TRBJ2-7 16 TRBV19 CASSQRQGGHGYEQYF TGTGCCAGTAGTCAGAGACAGGGCGGCCACGGCTACGAGCAGTACTTC
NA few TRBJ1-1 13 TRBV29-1 CSVDGRGNTEAFF TGCAGCGTTGATGGGCGGGGGAACACTGAAGCTTTCTTT
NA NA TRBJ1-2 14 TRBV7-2 CASSLARRGGGYTF TGTGCCAGCAGCTTAGCGAGGAGAGGGGGAGGCTACACCTTC
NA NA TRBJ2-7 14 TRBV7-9 CASSPLVSAYEQYF TGTGCCAGCAGCCCCCTTGTGAGCGCCTACGAGCAGTACTTC
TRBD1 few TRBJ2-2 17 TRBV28 CASSSLRDRGGTGELFF TGTGCCAGCAGTTCCCTCCGGGACAGGGGGGGGACCGGGGAGCTGTTTTTT
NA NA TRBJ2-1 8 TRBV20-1 CSAVAGLF TGCAGTGCCGTGGCCGGACTCTTC
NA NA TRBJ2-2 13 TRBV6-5 CASSYTHTGELFF TGTGCCAGCAGTTACACACACACCGGGGAGCTGTTTTTT
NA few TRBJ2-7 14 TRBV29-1 CSVEDKNRGYEQYF TGCAGCGTTGAAGATAAAAACCGGGGGTACGAGCAGTACTTC
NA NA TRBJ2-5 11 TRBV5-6 CASSYRETQYF TGTGCCAGCAGCTACCGGGAGACCCAGTACTTC
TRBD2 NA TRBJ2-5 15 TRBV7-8 CASRRTSGGQETQYF TGTGCCAGCAGGCGGACTAGCGGGGGCCAAGAGACCCAGTACTTC
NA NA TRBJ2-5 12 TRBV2 CASSASIETQYF TGTGCCAGCAGTGCTAGCATAGAGACCCAGTACTTC
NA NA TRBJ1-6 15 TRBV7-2 CASSLTNAPNSPLHF TGTGCCAGCAGCTTAACTAACGCCCCTAATTCACCCCTCCACTTT
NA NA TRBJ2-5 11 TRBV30 CAWSDQETQYF TGTGCCTGGAGTGATCAAGAGACCCAGTACTTC
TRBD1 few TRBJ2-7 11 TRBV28 CEVRDSYEQYF TGTGAGGTCCGGGACAGCTACGAGCAGTACTTC
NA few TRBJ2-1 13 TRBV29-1 CSVETGSATEQFF TGCAGCGTTGAAACCGGGAGTGCGACTGAGCAGTTCTTC
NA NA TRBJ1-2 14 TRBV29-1 CSVEGDSSSYGYTF TGCAGCGTTGAGGGCGACAGTAGTTCCTATGGCTACACCTTC
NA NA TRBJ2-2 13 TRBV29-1 CSVVHQYTGELFF TGCAGCGTTGTCCACCAATACACCGGGGAGCTGTTTTTT
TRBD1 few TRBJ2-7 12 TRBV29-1 CSTKTGNYEQYF TGCAGCACAAAGACAGGGAACTACGAGCAGTACTTC
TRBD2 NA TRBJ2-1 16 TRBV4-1 CASSQGGTRDYNEQFF TGCGCCAGCAGCCAAGGGGGGACTAGAGATTACAATGAGCAGTTCTTC
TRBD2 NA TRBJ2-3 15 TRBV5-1 CASSLRGGGTDTQYF TGCGCCAGCAGCCTTCGGGGGGGAGGCACAGATACGCAGTATTTT
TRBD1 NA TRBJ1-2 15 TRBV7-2 CASSLATDRGRGYTF TGTGCCAGCAGCTTAGCTACGGACAGGGGACGTGGCTACACCTTC
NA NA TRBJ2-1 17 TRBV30 CAWSVIRAGMGYNEQFF TGTGCCTGGAGTGTAATAAGGGCCGGCATGGGGTACAATGAGCAGTTCTTC
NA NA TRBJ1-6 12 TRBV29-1 CSVGEGNSPLHF TGCAGCGTGGGGGAGGGTAATTCACCCCTCCACTTT
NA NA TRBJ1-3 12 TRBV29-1 CSMRDFGNTIYF TGCAGCATGCGGGACTTTGGAAACACCATATATTTT
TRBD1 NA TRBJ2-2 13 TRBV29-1 CSATGASTGELFF TGCAGCGCTACAGGGGCGAGCACCGGGGAGCTGTTTTTT
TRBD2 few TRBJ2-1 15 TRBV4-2 CASSQSGLEDNEQFF TGTGCCAGCAGCCAATCGGGACTAGAAGACAATGAGCAGTTCTTC
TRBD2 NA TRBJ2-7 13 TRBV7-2 CASSDRVSGEQYF TGTGCCAGCAGCGACCGGGTTAGCGGGGAGCAGTACTTC
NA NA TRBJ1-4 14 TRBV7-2 CASSLQDRYEKLFF TGTGCCAGCAGCTTACAGGACAGATATGAAAAACTGTTTTTT
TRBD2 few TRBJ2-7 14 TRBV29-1 CSVVPQAGGYEQYF TGCAGCGTTGTCCCCCAAGCGGGAGGTTACGAGCAGTACTTC